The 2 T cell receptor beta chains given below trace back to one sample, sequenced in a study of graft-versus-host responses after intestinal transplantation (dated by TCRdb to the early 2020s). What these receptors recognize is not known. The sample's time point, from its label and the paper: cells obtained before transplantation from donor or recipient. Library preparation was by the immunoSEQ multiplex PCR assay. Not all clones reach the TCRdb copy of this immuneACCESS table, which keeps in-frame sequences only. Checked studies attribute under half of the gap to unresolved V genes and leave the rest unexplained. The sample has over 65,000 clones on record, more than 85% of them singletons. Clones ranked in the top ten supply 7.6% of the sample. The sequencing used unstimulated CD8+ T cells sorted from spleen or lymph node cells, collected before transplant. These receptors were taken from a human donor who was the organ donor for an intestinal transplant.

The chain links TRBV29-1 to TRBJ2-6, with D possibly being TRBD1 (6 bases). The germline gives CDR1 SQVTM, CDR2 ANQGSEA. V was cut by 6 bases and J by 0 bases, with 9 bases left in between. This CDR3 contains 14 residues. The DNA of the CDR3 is TGCAGCGTGACAGGTCGCTCTGGGGCCAACGTCCTGACTTTC. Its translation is CSVTGRSGANVLTF.

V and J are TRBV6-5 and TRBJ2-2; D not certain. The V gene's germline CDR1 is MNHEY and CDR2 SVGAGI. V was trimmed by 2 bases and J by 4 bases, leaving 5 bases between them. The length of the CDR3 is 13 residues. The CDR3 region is CASSYGGTGELFF. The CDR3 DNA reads TGTGCCAGCAGTTACGGTGGCACCGGGGAGCTGTTTTTT.